Following are 6 T cell receptor beta chains from one sample sequenced in a study of shared clonotypes between healthy human individuals. Libraries were prepared by immunoSEQ multiplex PCR; TCRdb keeps only in-frame clonotypes and omits some of them. Of about a million clones in the sample, around 77% were seen once. Sequencing was performed on memory CD4+ T cells from PBMCs. Subset indicated: CD45RA-negative fraction. These receptor sequences come from a man younger than 35 in good health. Some clones in this sample may be carry-over from other donors' samples.

This clone was found a few times. The chain recombines TRBV5-1 with TRBJ1-4; D gene unclear. Germline V lookup: CDR1 SGHRS, CDR2 YFSETQ. CDR3 length equals 15 residues. Trimming removed 0 bases at V and 4 bases at J, with 10 bases between. In DNA form, the CDR3 reads TGCGCCAGCAGCTTGGAACAACGGGGTAATGAAAAACTGTTTTTT. Amino acids: CASSLEQRGNEKLFF.

This chain connects TRBV15 to TRBJ1-2, with D hard to call. The germline V gene has CDR1 LNHNV and CDR2 YYDKDF (reference sequence). The V end was cut by 0 bases, the J end by 1 base, with 9 bases between. The CDR3 totals 15 residues. The CDR3 is CATSRESGRNYGYTF. The CDR3 DNA sequence: TGTGCCACCAGCAGAGAAAGCGGGCGTAACTATGGCTACACCTTC. The whole variable domain, filled in from reference TRBV15 and TRBJ1-2, reads DAMVIQNPRYQVTQFGKPVTLSCSQTLNHNVMYWYQQKSSQAPKLLFHYYDKDFNNEADTPDNFQSRRPNTSFCFLDIRSPGLGDTAMYLCATSRESGRNYGYTFGSGTRLTVV.

This clone was counted once. Different DNA sequences within this sample yield the same CDR3. The rearrangement joins TRBV6-5 to TRBJ2-2; possible D gene TRBD1, 6 bases. This CDR3 has 15 amino acids. V gave up 6 bases and J gave up 0 bases, with 11 bases separating them. From germline, CDR1 is MNHEY and CDR2 SVGAGI. The DNA for the CDR3 is TGTGCCAGCAGAACCGGGACATCGAACACCGGGGAGCTGTTTTTT. It yields the protein CASRTGTSNTGELFF.

The chain recombines TRBV5-8 with TRBJ2-5; 7 bases line up with TRBD1. Trimming cost V 2 bases and J 5 bases; bases outside gene matches: 6. From germline, CDR1 is SGHTS and CDR2 YDEGEE. The CDR3 extends over 14 amino acids. The CDR3: CASSFWTGPETQYF. CDR3 sequence (DNA): TGTGCCAGCAGCTTTTGGACAGGCCCGGAGACCCAGTACTTC.

The genes are TRBV28 and TRBJ2-7, with a tentative D call TRBD1 (6 bases). This CDR3 is built from 18 residues. Germline V gives CDR1 MDHEN, CDR2 SYDVKM. V was shortened by 1 base and J by 6 bases, with 25 bases between the two germline ends. The CDR3 DNA follows: TGTGCCAGCAGTTTATTCTATGGCCGCAGGGGATCGTCGGGCGAGCAGTACTTC. This translates into CASSLFYGRRGSSGEQYF.

V is TRBV14 and J is TRBJ1-2; a weak D match, TRBD1 (5 bases). The CDR3 loop spans 13 amino acids. CDR1 SGHDN and CDR2 FVKESK come from the germline V gene. V was clipped by 6 bases and J by 11 bases, with 19 bases between them. CDR3 residues: CASRYHRPWGYTF. The CDR3 DNA reads TGTGCCAGCAGATACCATCGGCCGTGGGGGTACACCTTC. Complete variable domain (other parts from reference TRBV14 and TRBJ1-2): EAGVTQFPSHSVIEKGQTVTLRCDPISGHDNLYWYRRVMGKEIKFLLHFVKESKQDESGMPNNRFLAERTGGTYSTLKVQPAELEDSGVYFCASRYHRPWGYTFGSGTRLTVV.